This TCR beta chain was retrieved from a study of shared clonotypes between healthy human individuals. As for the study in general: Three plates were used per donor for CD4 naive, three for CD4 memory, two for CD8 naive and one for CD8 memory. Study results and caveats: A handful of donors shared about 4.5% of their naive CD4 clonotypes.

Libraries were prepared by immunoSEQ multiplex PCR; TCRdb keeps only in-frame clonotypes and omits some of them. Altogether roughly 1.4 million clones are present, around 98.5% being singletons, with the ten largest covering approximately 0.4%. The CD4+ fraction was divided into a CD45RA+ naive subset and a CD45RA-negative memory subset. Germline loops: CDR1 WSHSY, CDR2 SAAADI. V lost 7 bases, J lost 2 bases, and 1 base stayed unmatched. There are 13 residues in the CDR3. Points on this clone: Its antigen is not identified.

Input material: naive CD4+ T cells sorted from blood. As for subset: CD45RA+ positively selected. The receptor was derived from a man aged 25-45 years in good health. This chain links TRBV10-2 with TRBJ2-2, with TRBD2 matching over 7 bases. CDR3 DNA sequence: TGCGCCAGCACGGGGGGTAACACCGGGGAGCTGTTTTTT. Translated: CASTGGNTGELFF.